This is a list of T cell receptor beta chains from one sample in a study of shared clonotypes between healthy human individuals. Clones were read by immunoSEQ multiplex PCR, and TCRdb kept only the in-frame ones, dropping some. The sample lists 2 million to 2.5 million clones, 85% to 95% seen once, with 0.37% in the top ten. Sequencing was carried out using naive CD4+ T cells from PBMCs. The receptors derive from a man between 18 and 29 years old in good health. Some clones in this sample may be carry-over from other donors' samples. Both conserved end residues are part of each CDR3.

TRBJ1-5	TRBV15	CATSREGEEQPQHF
TRBJ1-2	TRBV7-3	CASSQDGVEGYTF
TRBJ2-7	TRBV7-8	CASSLVAGESYYEQYF
TRBJ1-4	TRBV6-5	CASRRINLGGEKLFF
TRBJ2-6	TRBV29-1	CSVEGQGSGANVLTF
TRBJ2-7	TRBV6-5	CASSERQFPYEQYF
TRBJ2-5	TRBV28	CASSSPGTGEETQYF
TRBJ2-2	TRBV10-3	CAISDRVADGELFF
TRBJ2-3	TRBV5-4	CASSLKGADTQYF
TRBJ1-2	TRBV2	CASSELGQSHGYTF
TRBJ2-3	TRBV5-6	CASSLALTGGETDTQYF
TRBJ2-7	TRBV6-5	CASSYSVGDSYEQYF
TRBJ2-7	TRBV25-1	CASSEWAESSYEQYF
TRBJ2-7	TRBV6-1	CATRLLADATYEQYF
TRBJ2-5	TRBV7-9	CASSLLQLQGTQYF
TRBJ2-7	TRBV28	CASSFRMTSGKVGTYEQYF
TRBJ1-2	TRBV28	CASSLWPFAPYGYTF
TRBJ2-7	TRBV5-1	CASSSDPSYGTAVYEQYF
TRBJ2-7	TRBV7-2	CASSLRYPSYEQYF
TRBJ1-5	TRBV5-1	CASSISGTGAGQPQHF
TRBJ2-1	TRBV11-2	CASSLLTSGRVVDEQFF
TRBJ2-5	TRBV9	CASSKQETQYF
TRBJ2-5	TRBV15	CATSRGMTGRQETQYF
TRBJ1-1	TRBV7-2	CASSYGGQNTEAFF
TRBJ2-7	TRBV10-3	CAISESRQGGDEQYF
TRBJ1-4	TRBV29-1	CSVKDEKLFF
TRBJ2-4	TRBV2	CASAGEGVGNIQYF
TRBJ1-2	TRBV19	CASSITPRGPEQGIMRGYTF
TRBJ2-4	TRBV4-3	CASSQDQTRNIQYF
TRBJ2-3	TRBV10-1	CASISGGSTDTQYF
.	TRBV10-3	CAISDARRSYEQYF
TRBJ1-5	TRBV7-2	CASSPPGTNQPQHF
TRBJ2-1	TRBV30	CAWSVLGTSGSYNEQFF
TRBJ1-1	TRBV6-5	CASKIGTGTTEAFF
TRBJ2-3	TRBV11-2	CASSLDRPRTDTQYF
TRBJ2-3	TRBV2	CASTGGTASTDTQYF
TRBJ2-1	TRBV6-1	CASSAQGFTDEQFF
.	TRBV2	CASSSGFSGYEQYF
TRBJ2-5	TRBV25-1	CASSESGRRGEQYF
TRBJ2-7	TRBV7-2	CASSLWAGLSYEQYF
TRBJ2-3	TRBV7-3	CASSSTPSLGRTDTQYF
TRBJ2-6	TRBV9	CASSPRGSGANVLTF